This paragraph reports one T cell receptor beta chain. Its cognate antigen has yet to be identified. No per-base quality is available; no much larger clone lies one base away. Enrolling through a virtual design, the prospective study's participants ranged in age from roughly 18 to 90 years and lived across more than 20 United States geographic areas. In the prospective study, cohorts were assigned on the basis of participant-reported clinical history obtained from a screening survey and a study questionnaire. Exposed participants had been in contact with someone with a PCR-confirmed or clinician-diagnosed COVID-19 case within 2 weeks of study entry. Each participant in the prospective study had whole blood, serum and a nasopharyngeal or oropharyngeal swab collected by mobile phlebotomists. Additional blood draws and questionnaires over an approximately two-month period could optionally be provided by prospective study participants. Prospective study blood samples were shipped either frozen or at room temperature before DNA extraction.

TCRbeta CDR3 regions were amplified from genomic DNA using the immunoSEQ Assay, a bias-controlled multiplex PCR. On the authors' methods: Within the assay, amplification of reference gene primers was used to estimate how many nucleated cells each sample contained. To quantify the absolute abundance of each unique TCRbeta CDR3 rearrangement, sequence reads were collapsed and filtered. Productive Simpson clonality was computed per sample as the square root of Simpson's diversity index over productive rearrangements. The source is immuneACCESS, and TCRdb retained only in-frame sequences with V and J called. Part of the clones is not carried over; for the studies checked, unresolved V genes explain less than half of this, and the remainder is unexplained. V and J calls and clone size are as listed in that table; D and trimming were resolved from the DNA. Counted in this sample were 200,000 to 250,000 clones; 90% of them appeared once. The ten largest clones take up about 15% of the sample.

V lost 0 bases and J lost 3 bases; the stretch between them is 5 bases long. According to the germline V gene, CDR1 reads SGHDN and CDR2 reads FVKESK. The CDR3, cysteine through phenylalanine, is 13 amino acids long. The read is trimmed to its CDR3 DNA, 39 bases read in frame from base 1. This sample was taken from a study of blood T cell repertoires in COVID-19 (dated by TCRdb to 2018 to 2021). Regarding the study in general: Collaborator samples came from the United States, Italy and Spain and covered acute and convalescent phases of COVID-19. The prospective study material was composed of cDNA or gDNA derived from T cells, B-cell-depleted T cells, or PBMCs. Subjects who had been exposed to COVID-19, were actively infected with it, or had recovered from it provided the deeply sampled blood TCRbeta repertoires that made up the dataset. The repertoires were released in a freely available public database meant as a resource for research on the immune response to SARS-CoV-2. The samples were drawn from the first 160 participants of the ongoing ImmuneRACE study and from 950 to 1,500 subjects provided by 6 global collaborators. A de-identified subject ID, COVID-19 status, age in years and sex were almost always included in the sample metadata. HLA class I and class II types, where available, came from metadata supplied by the sample provider rather than from assay-based typing.

Summary of the overall study and its limitations: The amount of clinical and demographic metadata varied by source and participant and was provided uncurated.

The TCR originated in a man between 25 and 39 years old who had been exposed to COVID-19. The chain was built from TRBV14 and TRBJ1-1; confidence is insufficient to name the D gene. The sample consisted of PBMCs or T cells enriched from blood (not recorded which). The base sequence is TGTGCCAGCAGCCAAGACCTTTACACTGAAGCTTTCTTT. Its translation reads: CASSQDLYTEAFF.